This TCR beta chain was profiled in a study of CD8 T cells in Susac syndrome. RNA in amounts of roughly 0.5 to 1 ug was reverse transcribed with random hexamers. Amplification of TCR beta CDR3 used immunoSEQ multiplex PCR across 54 Vbeta and 13 Jbeta. TCRdb itself ran the immunoSEQ multiplex PCR reads through MiXCR, one entry per CDR3 protein. The sample carries around 80,000 distinct CDR3 sequences, around 94% recorded once. The CDR3 is made up of 15 amino acids. The V gene's germline CDR1 is MGHRA and CDR2 YSYEKL. Losses at the gene ends were 4 bases for V and 1 base for J; bases not matched to a gene: 5. CD8+ and CD4+ T cells taken from blood had their TCR beta sequenced.

This sequence joins TRBV4-1 and TRBJ1-1, with 8 bases aligning to TRBD1. The receptor's source is a human donor in good health. The specimen was CD8+ T cells from PBMCs. CDR3 loop: CASSRRTGPNTEAFF. CDR3 nucleotide sequence: TGCGCCAGCAGCCGACGGACAGGGCCGAACACTGAAGCTTTCTTT.